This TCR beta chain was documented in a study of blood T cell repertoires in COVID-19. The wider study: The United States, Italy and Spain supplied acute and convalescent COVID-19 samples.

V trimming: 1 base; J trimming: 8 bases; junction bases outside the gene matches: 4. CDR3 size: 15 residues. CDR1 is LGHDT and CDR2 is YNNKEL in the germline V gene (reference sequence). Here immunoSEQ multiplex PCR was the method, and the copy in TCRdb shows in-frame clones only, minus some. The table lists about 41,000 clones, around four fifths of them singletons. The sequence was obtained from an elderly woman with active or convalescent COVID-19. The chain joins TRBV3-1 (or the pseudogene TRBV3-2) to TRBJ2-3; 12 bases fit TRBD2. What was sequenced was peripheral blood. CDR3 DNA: TGTGCCAGCAGCCAAGCTCCGACTAGCGGGGGTACGCAGTATTTT. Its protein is CASSQAPTSGGTQYF.